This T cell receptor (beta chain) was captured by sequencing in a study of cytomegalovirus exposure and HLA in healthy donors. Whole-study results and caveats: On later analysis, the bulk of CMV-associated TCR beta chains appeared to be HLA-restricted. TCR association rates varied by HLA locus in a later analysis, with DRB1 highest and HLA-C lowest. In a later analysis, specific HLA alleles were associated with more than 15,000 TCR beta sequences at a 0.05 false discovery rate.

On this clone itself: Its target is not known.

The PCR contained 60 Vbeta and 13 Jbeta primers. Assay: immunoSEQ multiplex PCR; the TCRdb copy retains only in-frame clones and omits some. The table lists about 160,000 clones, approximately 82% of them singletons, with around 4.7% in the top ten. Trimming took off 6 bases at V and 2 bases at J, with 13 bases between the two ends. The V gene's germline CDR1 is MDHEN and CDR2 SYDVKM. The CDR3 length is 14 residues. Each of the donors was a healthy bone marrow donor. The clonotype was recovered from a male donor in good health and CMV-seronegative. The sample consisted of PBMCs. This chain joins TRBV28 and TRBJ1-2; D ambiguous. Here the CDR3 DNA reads TGTGCCAGCAGCAGCGGTCCAGGCAACTATGGCTACACCTTC. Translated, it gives CASSSGPGNYGYTF.